This paragraph covers one T cell receptor beta chain sequence. The V gene's germline CDR1 is GTSNPN and CDR2 SVGIG (reference sequence). V dropped 2 bases and J dropped 0; count of bases not matched to a gene: 9. CDR3 length: 19 residues. This record comes from a study of cytomegalovirus exposure and HLA in healthy donors. PCR primers comprised 60 Vbeta and 13 Jbeta primers. Profiling relied on immunoSEQ multiplex PCR, and the TCRdb table lists in-frame clones only, not all of them. The sample contains approximately 85,000 clones, around four fifths of which appear only once. The sample taken for sequencing was PBMCs. The chain uses TRBV30 and TRBJ1-6, with TRBD1 matching 11 bases. This sequence was found in a man between 25 and 39 years old in good health and CMV-seronegative. CDR3 amino acids: CAWSPRTGGLGSYNSPLHF. For the CDR3, the DNA is TGTGCCTGGAGTCCTCGGACAGGGGGCCTGGGCTCCTATAATTCACCCCTCCACTTT.